A single sample gave rise to the 30 T cell receptor beta chains below, sequenced in a study of control samples from healthy donors and cancer patients. TCRdb's copy holds only in-frame clones and misses some; the assay was immunoSEQ multiplex PCR. The sample lists some 150,000 clones; 96% were seen once. The specimen was blood. These receptors all come from a young woman in good health.

The chain carries TRBV6-6 and TRBJ1-6; possible D gene TRBD1, 6 bases. The CDR3 has 16 residues. Germline CDR1 and CDR2: MNHNY and SVGAGI (reference sequence). V was cut by 4 bases and J by 7 bases, with 17 bases left in between. This chain's CDR3 is CASSSRYRDGNSPLHF. The CDR3 nucleotides are TGTGCCAGCAGTTCCCGCTACAGGGATGGCAATTCACCCCTCCACTTT.

The chain carries TRBV9 and TRBJ1-6, with no clear D. The CDR3 totals 13 residues. The V gene lost 4 bases and the J gene lost 10 bases, with 12 bases spanning the gap. Germline V gives CDR1 SGDLS, CDR2 YYNGEE. CDR3 sequence reads: CASSTQGPSPLHF. DNA of the CDR3: TGTGCCAGCAGCACTCAAGGACCGTCACCCCTCCACTTT.

This clone occurred once. The CDR3 sequence: CAWRDGTARGYGYTF. The CDR3 nucleotides are TGTGCCTGGAGGGACGGGACAGCCAGGGGCTATGGCTACACCTTC. The chain joins TRBV30 to TRBJ1-2, with 7 bases aligning to TRBD1. CDR3 length: 15 amino acids. Germline V gene sequence: CDR1 GTSNPN, CDR2 SVGIG (reference sequence). The V gene end was trimmed by 3 bases and the J gene end by 4 bases; junction bases not matched to a gene: 11.

The chain combines TRBV11-2 with TRBJ1-1, with unresolved D. The length of the CDR3 is 13 residues. Germline CDR1 is SGHAT and CDR2 is FQNNGV. The ends were cut back, 4 bases at V and 1 base at J, with 7 bases in the middle. The CDR3: CASSSTENTEAFF. The CDR3 region has the DNA TGTGCCAGCAGCTCGACGGAGAACACTGAAGCTTTCTTT.

V gene TRBV6-1 combines with J gene TRBJ1-3; D uncertain. Looked up from germline, CDR1 is MNHNS and CDR2 is SASEGT. V gave up 4 bases and J gave up 0 bases, with 16 bases separating them. The CDR3 consists of 17 residues. The CDR3 DNA sequence: TGTGCCAGCAGTGCCATTTCGGGGATCCTCTCTGGAAACACCATATATTTT. Translation: CASSAISGILSGNTIYF.

This chain uses TRBV5-6 with TRBJ2-3; D is ambiguous. Trimming removed 4 bases from V and 2 bases from J, with 14 bases in between. Looked up from germline, CDR1 is SGHDT and CDR2 is YYEEEE. The CDR3 runs to 15 residues. This chain's CDR3 is CASSPTDIYTDTQYF. As DNA, the CDR3 is TGTGCCAGCAGCCCCACAGACATCTACACAGATACGCAGTATTTT. Drawing the rest from reference TRBV5-6 and TRBJ2-3, the complete variable domain is DAGVTQSPTHLIKTRGQQVTLRCSPKSGHDTVSWYQQALGQGPQFIFQYYEEEERQRGNFPDRFSGHQFPNYSSELNVNALLLGDSALYLCASSPTDIYTDTQYFGPGTRLTVL.

The V call is TRBV20-1, the J call TRBJ1-2; 7 bases agree with TRBD1. CDR3 size: 11 residues. V trimming: 7 bases; J trimming: 7 bases; junction bases outside the gene matches: 6. Looked up from germline, CDR1 is DFQATT and CDR2 is SNEGSKA (reference sequence). CDR3 DNA sequence: TGCAGTGGAAGAGGGGGCCTTGGCTACACCTTC. Translating gives CSGRGGLGYTF.

V gene TRBV6-5 combines with J gene TRBJ2-1, with a tentative D call TRBD1 (6 bases). The V end was cut by 5 bases, the J end by 9 bases, with 14 bases between. The CDR3 loop spans 13 amino acids. Looked up from germline, CDR1 is MNHEY and CDR2 is SVGAGI. The CDR3 loop reads CASSRTGTPEQFF. The CDR3 DNA follows: TGTGCCAGCAGTCGCACTGGGACACCTGAGCAGTTCTTC.

This sequence joins TRBV18 and TRBJ2-1; no clear D. Germline V lookup: CDR1 KGHSH, CDR2 LQKENI. The CDR3 runs to 13 residues. Trimming removed 2 bases at V and 9 bases at J, with 11 bases between. The CDR3 DNA reads as TGTGCCAGCTCACCAGTGAGGAGAGGTGAGCAGTTCTTC. Amino acid sequence: CASSPVRRGEQFF.

V usage is TRBV10-3 and J usage is TRBJ2-5, with D perhaps matching TRBD2 (6 bases). The V end was cut by 10 bases, the J end by 0 bases, with 12 bases between. Germline V gene sequence: CDR1 ENHRY, CDR2 SYGVKD. CDR3 size: 13 residues. The CDR3 here is CATGRGYQETQYF. The CDR3 nucleotides are TGTGCCACCGGGAGAGGTTACCAAGAGACCCAGTACTTC.

CDR3 nucleotide sequence: TGTGCCAGCAGTTTGCCCGGACTAGCGGGGACCTACGAGCAGTACTTC. This encodes CASSLPGLAGTYEQYF. This chain connects TRBV28 to TRBJ2-7; 12 nucleotides align to TRBD2. The trim removed 3 bases at V and 2 bases at J, leaving 5 bases unmatched. CDR1 and CDR2 from the germline V gene are MDHEN and SYDVKM. The length of the CDR3 is 16 residues.

This chain uses TRBV28 with TRBJ2-3; D unresolved. Deletions cut 3 bases from V and 1 base from J, with 11 bases between. Germline CDR1 reads MDHEN; CDR2 reads SYDVKM. This CDR3 has 15 residues. The CDR3 loop reads CASSLTLPGTDTQYF. The CDR3 nucleotides are TGTGCCAGCAGTTTGACACTCCCTGGCACAGATACGCAGTATTTT.

This chain uses TRBV2 with TRBJ2-1; D call uncertain. Per germline, CDR1 SNHLY and CDR2 FYNNEI. This CDR3 is 15 amino acids long. Trimming left V 3 bases short and J 7 bases short, with 16 bases between. CDR3 bases: TGTGCCAGCAGTGACAGAATAGGCGCGAATAATGAGCAGTTCTTC. Translating gives CASSDRIGANNEQFF.

The rearrangement joins TRBV3-1 (or the pseudogene TRBV3-2) to TRBJ1-6, with D maybe TRBD1 (5 bases). Between the trimmed V and J ends, which lost 6 bases and 3 bases, there was a span of 9 bases. The CDR3 runs 14 residues. Germline-derived CDR1 and CDR2 are LGHDT and YNNKEL (reference sequence). The chain's CDR3 is CASSQQGYNSPLHF. CDR3 nucleotides: TGTGCCAGCAGTCAGCAGGGCTATAATTCACCCCTCCACTTT.

Here the CDR3 reads CASSESYQNTGELFF. CDR3 coding DNA: TGTGCCAGCAGTGAATCATACCAGAACACCGGGGAGCTGTTTTTT. The V and J genes are TRBV6-4 and TRBJ2-2; D unresolved. This CDR3 region has 15 residues. Trimming took off 3 bases at V and 1 base at J, with 9 bases between the two ends. From germline, CDR1 is MRHNA and CDR2 SNTAGT.

This clone was seen a single time. The chain recombines TRBV5-1 with TRBJ2-5, with a tentative D call TRBD2 (5 bases). The V gene lost 0 bases and the J gene lost 9 bases, with 15 bases spanning the gap. The CDR3 runs to 14 residues. The germline CDR1 and CDR2 sequences are SGHRS and YFSETQ. In DNA, the CDR3 is TGCGCCAGCAGCTTGGGTCCAGCGGCCCAGGCCCAGTACTTC. It translates to CASSLGPAAQAQYF.

This clone was detected once. CDR3 nucleotide sequence: TGTGCCAGCAGCGTCCAGGGGGGAGGAAACACCATATATTTT. Translating it yields CASSVQGGGNTIYF. V and J are TRBV9 and TRBJ1-3; 7 positions agree with TRBD1. The J segment lost 4 bases and the V segment lost 2 bases, leaving 3 bases of the junction unmatched. CDR1 is SGDLS, CDR2 YYNGEE, per germline. CDR3 length equals 14 residues.

The chain carries TRBV6-4 and TRBJ2-3; perhaps D is TRBD1 or TRBD2 (5 bases each). The CDR3 spans 14 residues. Trimming cost V 4 bases and J 3 bases, with 11 bases left between them. CDR1 is MRHNA, CDR2 SNTAGT, per germline. The CDR3 DNA sequence: TGTGCCAGCAGTGCTCAGGGCGGGACAGATACGCAGTATTTT. Encoded protein: CASSAQGGTDTQYF.

This chain connects TRBV28 to TRBJ2-7; perhaps TRBD2 as D (7 bases). The V end was cut by 6 bases, the J end by 0 bases, with 21 bases between. There are 17 residues in the CDR3. CDR1 and CDR2 from the germline V gene are MDHEN and SYDVKM. CDR3 nucleotides: TGTGCCAGCAGAGTTTCCCTGGGAGGGGGAGTCTCCTACGAGCAGTACTTC. Translating gives CASRVSLGGGVSYEQYF.

This sequence joins TRBV6-5 and TRBJ2-4; D is perhaps TRBD2 (6 bases). The ends were cut back, 6 bases at V and 1 base at J, with 13 bases in the middle. The CDR3 is 15 residues long. Looked up from germline, CDR1 is MNHEY and CDR2 is SVGAGI. CDR3: CASRREPSAKNIQYF. As DNA, the CDR3 is TGTGCCAGCAGACGGGAGCCTTCGGCCAAAAACATTCAGTACTTC.

J is TRBJ2-1 and V is TRBV6-5, with 9 bases matching TRBD2. This CDR3 contains 14 residues. Germline CDR1 reads MNHEY; CDR2 reads SVGAGI. V shed 4 bases and J 6 bases; nucleotides not matched to a gene: 4. This CDR3 is CASSSAGGRNEQFF. As DNA, the CDR3 is TGTGCCAGCAGTTCAGCGGGAGGTCGCAATGAGCAGTTCTTC.

The chain uses TRBV19 and TRBJ2-2, with 8 bases matching TRBD2. This CDR3 region has 15 residues. Trimming cost V 6 bases and J 5 bases; bases outside gene matches: 8. Germline CDR1 and CDR2: LNHDA and SQIVND (reference sequence). CDR3 coding DNA: TGTGCCAGTAGGCTAACGGGAGGGGGAACCGGGGAGCTGTTTTTT. Encoded protein: CASRLTGGGTGELFF.

This chain uses TRBV2 with TRBJ2-3; D is uncertain. Trimming pared 7 bases from V and 2 bases from J, leaving 7 bases between. The CDR3 is 12 amino acids. Germline CDR1 SNHLY, CDR2 FYNNEI. Here the CDR3 DNA reads TGTGCCAGCAACCTTAACACAGATACGCAGTATTTT. Translated, it gives CASNLNTDTQYF.

This chain uses TRBV24-1 with TRBJ2-5; 7 bases fit TRBD1. The trim removed 4 bases at V and 2 bases at J, leaving 9 bases unmatched. Germline CDR1 KGHDR, CDR2 SFDVKD. CDR3 length equals 16 residues. The CDR3 sequence is CATSDRQAGGQETQYF. CDR3 sequence (DNA): TGTGCCACCAGTGACCGCCAAGCAGGGGGACAAGAGACCCAGTACTTC.

CDR3 DNA sequence: TGTGCCATCAGTGGGACAGGGGGGACCTACGAGCAGTACTTC. Its protein product is CAISGTGGTYEQYF. V gene TRBV10-3 combines with J gene TRBJ2-7; 10 positions match TRBD1. The CDR3 sequence is 14 residues long. Germline loops: CDR1 ENHRY, CDR2 SYGVKD. Trimming took 4 bases from V and 2 from J; bases not matched to a gene: 2.

This sequence joins TRBV3-1 (or the pseudogene TRBV3-2) and TRBJ1-1; no clear D. The germline V gene encodes CDR1 LGHDT and CDR2 YNNKEL (reference sequence). Trimming took off 11 bases at V and 2 bases at J, with 18 bases between the two ends. The CDR3 extends over 14 amino acids. The CDR3: CAVAQFGRNTEAFF. The CDR3 DNA sequence: TGTGCCGTCGCCCAGTTTGGAAGAAACACTGAAGCTTTCTTT.

The chain carries TRBV7-9 and TRBJ2-7; D is possibly TRBD1 or TRBD2 (5 bases each). The CDR3 totals 15 residues. V was shortened by 1 base and J by 1 base, with 11 bases between the two germline ends. CDR1 is SEHNR, CDR2 FQNEAQ, per germline (reference sequence). Here the CDR3 DNA reads TGTGCCAGCAGCTTAGGGGGGACGGGGTCCTACGAGCAGTACTTC. Translation: CASSLGGTGSYEQYF.

The CDR3 DNA sequence: TGTGCCAGCAGCCAAGAACTTCTGAACACTGAAGCTTTCTTT. It yields the protein CASSQELLNTEAFF. This chain joins TRBV3-1 (or the pseudogene TRBV3-2) and TRBJ1-1; D not certain. The CDR3 consists of 14 residues. The V gene's germline CDR1 is LGHDT and CDR2 YNNKEL (reference sequence). V was cut by 0 bases and J by 0 bases, with 5 bases left in between.

This chain uses TRBV28 with TRBJ1-2; perhaps TRBD1 as D (5 bases). V was clipped by 3 bases and J by 8 bases, with 10 bases between them. Germline assignment: CDR1 MDHEN and CDR2 SYDVKM. This CDR3 has 12 residues. The CDR3 DNA reads TGTGCCAGCAGTTTCGGCAGGGCGGGCTACACCTTC. Its translation: CASSFGRAGYTF.

The chain combines TRBV6-5 with TRBJ1-5; 9 bases fit TRBD1. Germline assignment: CDR1 MNHEY and CDR2 SVGAGI. V lost 4 bases to trimming and J lost 5 bases; unmatched junction nucleotides: 3. The CDR3 runs to 14 residues. The CDR3 coding sequence is TGTGCCAGCAGTTGGGGACAGGGTTATCAGCCCCAGCATTTT. This codes for CASSWGQGYQPQHF.